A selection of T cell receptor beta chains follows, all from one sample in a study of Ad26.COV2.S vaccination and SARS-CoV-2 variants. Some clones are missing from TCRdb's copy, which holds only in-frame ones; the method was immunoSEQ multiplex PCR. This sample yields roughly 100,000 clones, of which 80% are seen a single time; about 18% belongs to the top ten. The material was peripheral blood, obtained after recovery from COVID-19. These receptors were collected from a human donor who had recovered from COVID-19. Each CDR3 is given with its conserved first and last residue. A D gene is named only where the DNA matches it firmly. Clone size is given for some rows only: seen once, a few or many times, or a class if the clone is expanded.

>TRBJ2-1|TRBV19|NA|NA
TGTGCCAGTAGTATTCGAAGGGGTCAACAACAGAATGAGCAGTTCTTC
CASSIRRGQQQNEQFF
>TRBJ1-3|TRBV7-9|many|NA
TGTGCCAGCAGTCAAGCCCAAAGGGAAGGAAACACCATATATTTT
CASSQAQREGNTIYF
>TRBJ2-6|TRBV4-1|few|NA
TGCGCCAGCAGTCCGAATCCGCAGGGGTCTGGGGCCAACGTCCTGACTTTC
CASSPNPQGSGANVLTF
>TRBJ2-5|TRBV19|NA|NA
TGTGCCAGTAGTCCCGGTGGGACGAAAGAGACCCAGTACTTC
CASSPGGTKETQYF
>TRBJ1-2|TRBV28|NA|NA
TGTGCCAGCAGAGCGCCGTTCTATGGCTACACCTTC
CASRAPFYGYTF
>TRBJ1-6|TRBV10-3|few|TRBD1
TGTGCCATCGGGCCGGGACAGATAGATTCACCCCTCCACTTT
CAIGPGQIDSPLHF
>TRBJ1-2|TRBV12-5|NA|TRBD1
TGTGCTAGTGGTTTGGTTCCCCCGGGACAGGGGACAGGCTACACCTTC
CASGLVPPGQGTGYTF
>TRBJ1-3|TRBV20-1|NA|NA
TGCAGTGCTAGTTCCGGGCACACCATATATTTT
CSASSGHTIYF
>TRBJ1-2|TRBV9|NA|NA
TGTGCCAGCAGCCTTGCAGGGTCTGGGCAAGATGGCTACACCTTC
CASSLAGSGQDGYTF
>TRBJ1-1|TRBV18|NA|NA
TGTGCCAGCTCACCACAATTAGCTCCGGCTTTCTTT
CASSPQLAPAFF
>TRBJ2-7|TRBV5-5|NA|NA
TGTGCCAGCAGTCGTACCGTGGGTCTCTACGAGCAGTACTTC
CASSRTVGLYEQYF
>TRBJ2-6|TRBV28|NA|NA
TGTGCCAGCAGTTCGCCGGCAGGGGGGTCTGGGGCCAACGTCCTGACTTTC
CASSSPAGGSGANVLTF
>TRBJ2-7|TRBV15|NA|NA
TGTGCCACCAGCAGAGGATGGGGGAGGACCTCCTACGAGCAGTACTTC
CATSRGWGRTSYEQYF
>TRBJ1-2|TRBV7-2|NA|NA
TGTGCCAGCAGCTTGGGGGCTGGGATCGCTAACTATGGCTACACCTTC
CASSLGAGIANYGYTF
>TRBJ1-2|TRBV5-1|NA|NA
TGCGCCAGCAGCTTGGCGGACAGTAACTATGGCTACACCTTC
CASSLADSNYGYTF